The clone carrying this T cell receptor (beta chain) has at least ten counts. Its target is unknown. The sample belongs to a study of early T cells in non-severe SARS-CoV-2 infection. Study overall: Sequencing targeted bulk RNA from unsorted whole blood, leaving chains unpaired. Study findings and constraints: Matching with VDJdb favored anti-spike CD8 responses (missing private and CD4 specificities).

Individual cDNA molecules were tagged with unique molecular identifiers, the study reported. TCRdb reprocessed the 5' RACE reads via MiXCR and lists one record per CDR3 protein. The sample contains fewer than 40,000 distinct CDR3 sequences, under 7% of which appear only once. The clonotype originates from an adult who was a healthcare worker with PCR-confirmed SARS-CoV-2 infection or an uninfected control (not recorded which). Input material: whole blood.

DNA for the CDR3: TGTGCCAGCAGCTCCGGTCTCGCCAAGGGTGAGCAGTACTTC. Protein product: CASSSGLAKGEQYF. The chain employs TRBV5-6 and TRBJ2-7; D uncertain. Deletions cut 3 bases from V and 7 bases from J, with 17 bases between. CDR1 and CDR2 (germline): SGHDT, YYEEEE. The CDR3 runs to 14 residues. Combining the CDR3 with reference TRBV5-6 and TRBJ2-7 gives the whole variable domain DAGVTQSPTHLIKTRGQQVTLRCSPKSGHDTVSWYQQALGQGPQFIFQYYEEEERQRGNFPDRFSGHQFPNYSSELNVNALLLGDSALYLCASSSGLAKGEQYFGPGTRLTVT.